The clone carrying this T cell receptor (beta chain) was observed a few times. This specimen belongs to a study of CD8 T cells in ankylosing spondylitis. TCRdb analysed the 5' RACE reads with MiXCR anew, one entry per CDR3 protein. The table includes around 150,000 distinct CDR3 sequences, around a tenth detected once. This CDR3 is built from 13 residues. The germline V gene encodes CDR1 DFQATT and CDR2 SNEGSKA (reference sequence). Germline trimming cut 5 bases from V and 4 bases from J; bases unmatched to any gene: 7. The chain combines TRBV20-1 with TRBJ2-5; 7 bases line up with TRBD1. The clonotype originates from a male donor with ankylosing spondylitis or in good health (not recorded which). The source material was blood, either unsorted or a sorted T cell fraction (not recorded which). CDR3 residues: CSALLTGIETQYF. The CDR3 DNA sequence: TGCAGTGCTCTCTTGACAGGGATAGAGACCCAGTACTTC.